This T cell receptor beta chain is drawn from a study of blood T cells in healthy people across ages. Points from the study as a whole: Long-lived donors exceeded aged donors in naive CD4+ cells and diversity.

This clonotype turned up a few times. Antigen: not known. The CDR3 runs to 16 residues. Germline V gene data show CDR1 as MGHRA and CDR2 as YSYEKL. The V end lost 0 bases, the J end lost 0 bases, and 9 bases lay between the germline ends. A second 7 to 11 cycle PCR used barcoded and J-beta primers. Using its own MiXCR run on the 5' RACE reads, TCRdb lists one record per CDR3 protein. The data contain 540,000 or so distinct CDR3 sequences, approximately 30% of them singletons. The clonotype comes from a woman between 65 and 79 years old in good health. The specimen was blood. The chain joins TRBV4-1 to TRBJ2-1; D remains unclear. CDR3 sequence reads: CASSQDPSRSYNEQFF. The CDR3 DNA reads as TGCGCCAGCAGCCAAGATCCTTCCCGCTCCTACAATGAGCAGTTCTTC.